The entry that follows covers one T cell receptor (beta chain) sequence. As handled by the study authors: The authors estimated nucleated cell counts from reference gene primer amplification. TCRdb's table, derived via immunoSEQ multiplex PCR, lists solely in-frame clones and lacks some. V and J calls and clone size follow that table, whereas D and trimming were derived from the DNA. The profile shows approximately 200,000 clones, approximately 84% of them singletons. Losses at the gene ends were 3 bases for V and 2 bases for J; bases not matched to a gene: 4. This CDR3 comprises 15 residues. CDR1 is SGDLS, CDR2 YYNGEE, per germline. These data come from a study of blood T cell repertoires in COVID-19.

The receptor was isolated from a woman aged 25-40 years who had recovered from COVID-19. The chain uses TRBV9 and TRBJ1-3, with 8 positions matching TRBD1. Sequenced: PBMCs or T cells enriched from blood (not recorded which). The CDR3 bases are TGTGCCAGCAGCGGACTACAGGGGGCTGGAAACACCATATATTTT. The encoded protein is CASSGLQGAGNTIYF.